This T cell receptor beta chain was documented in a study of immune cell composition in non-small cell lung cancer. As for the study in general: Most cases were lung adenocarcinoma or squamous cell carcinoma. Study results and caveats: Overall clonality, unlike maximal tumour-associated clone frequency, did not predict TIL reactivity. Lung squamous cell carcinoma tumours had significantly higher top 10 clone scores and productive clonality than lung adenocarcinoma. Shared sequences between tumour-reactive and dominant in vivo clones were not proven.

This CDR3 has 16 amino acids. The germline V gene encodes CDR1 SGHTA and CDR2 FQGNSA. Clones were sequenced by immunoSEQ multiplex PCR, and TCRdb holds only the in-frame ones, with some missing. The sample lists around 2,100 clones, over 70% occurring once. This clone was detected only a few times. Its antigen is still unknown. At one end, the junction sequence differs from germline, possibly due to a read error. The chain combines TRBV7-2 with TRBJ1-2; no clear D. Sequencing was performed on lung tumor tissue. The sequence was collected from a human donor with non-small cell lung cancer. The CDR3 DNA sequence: TGTGCCAGCAGCCTAGCGCCGTGCGGGCTGGGGTATGGCTACACCTTC. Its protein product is CASSLAPCGLGYGYTF.